One sample yielded the 11 T cell receptor beta chains listed below, sequenced in a study of CD8 T cells in Susac syndrome. cDNA came from about 0.51 to 1 ug RNA primed by random hexamers. TCRdb reprocessed the immunoSEQ multiplex PCR reads with MiXCR, giving one entry per CDR3 protein. This table holds under 95,000 distinct CDR3 sequences, 95% found once. Sequenced sample: CD8+ T cells from PBMCs. All receptors derive from a human donor with Susac syndrome.

This clonotype was counted once. CDR3: CSVEDERLAGGTDTQYF. Here the CDR3 DNA reads TGCAGCGTTGAAGATGAACGACTAGCGGGAGGGACAGATACGCAGTATTTT. The chain employs TRBV29-1 and TRBJ2-3; 14 positions agree with TRBD2. With V trimmed by 0 bases and J by 3 bases, 5 bases remained unmatched. CDR1 and CDR2 (germline): SQVTM, ANQGSEA. This CDR3 has 17 residues.

V usage is TRBV15 and J usage is TRBJ1-1; D unresolved. CDR1 LNHNV and CDR2 YYDKDF come from the germline V gene (reference sequence). This CDR3 has 14 residues. The V gene lost 2 bases and the J gene lost 5 bases, with 12 bases spanning the gap. CDR3 protein: CATSRTREGTEAFF. The CDR3 region has the DNA TGTGCCACCAGCAGAACAAGGGAGGGTACTGAAGCTTTCTTT. Based on the CDR3 plus reference TRBV15 and TRBJ1-1, the full variable domain is DAMVIQNPRYQVTQFGKPVTLSCSQTLNHNVMYWYQQKSSQAPKLLFHYYDKDFNNEADTPDNFQSRRPNTSFCFLDIRSPGLGDTAMYLCATSRTREGTEAFFGQGTRLTVV.

The V and J genes are TRBV29-1 and TRBJ2-7, with 8 bases that match TRBD1. CDR3 length: 14 residues. V lost 7 bases and J lost 2; bases outside the gene matches: 10. In germline, CDR1 is SQVTM, CDR2 ANQGSEA. DNA of the CDR3: TGCAGCGCCCTCGGTGGACAGGGTCCCTACGAGCAGTACTTC. Translation gives CSALGGQGPYEQYF.

The chain recombines TRBV9 with TRBJ2-3; the D gene is possibly TRBD1 (6 bases). The CDR3 length is 11 residues. Germline lookup yields CDR1 SGDLS and CDR2 YYNGEE. Between the trimmed V and J ends, which lost 7 bases and 8 bases, there was a span of 11 bases. The CDR3 coding sequence is TGTGCCAGCGGAACAGGGCTTACGCAGTATTTT. Amino acids: CASGTGLTQYF.

This CDR3 reads CASSQSARGIRSANTDTQYF. CDR3 DNA sequence: TGTGCCAGCAGCCAATCAGCGAGGGGGATTCGTTCCGCCAACACAGATACGCAGTATTTT. The chain is built from TRBV16 and TRBJ2-3, with a tentative D call TRBD1 (6 bases). The CDR3 length is 20 residues. Germline loops: CDR1 KGHSY, CDR2 FQNENV. V lost 0 bases, J lost 2 bases, and 24 bases lay in between.

In its sample, this clonotype was seen once. The chain recombines TRBV24-1 with TRBJ2-1; D gene uncertain. The CDR3 is 11 residues long. The germline V gene encodes CDR1 KGHDR and CDR2 SFDVKD. Trimming took 2 bases from V and 5 from J, leaving 0 bases between them. Here the CDR3 reads CATSDYNEQFF. In DNA, the CDR3 is TGTGCCACCAGTGATTACAATGAGCAGTTCTTC.

V usage is TRBV20-1 and J usage is TRBJ2-1; D is perhaps TRBD2 (6 bases). Trimming removed 3 bases from V and 6 bases from J, with 12 bases in between. Germline-derived CDR1 and CDR2 are DFQATT and SNEGSKA (reference sequence). The CDR3 sequence is 13 residues long. In DNA, the CDR3 is TGCAGTGCTAGGGAACTAGCTATCAATGAGCAGTTCTTC. Translating it yields CSARELAINEQFF.

The genes are TRBV3-1 and TRBJ2-5, with no clear D. The germline V gene encodes CDR1 LGHDT and CDR2 YNNKEL (reference sequence). This CDR3 comprises 16 residues. Between the trimmed V and J ends, which lost 4 bases and 4 bases, there was a span of 19 bases. CDR3 sequence (DNA): TGTGCCAGCAGCCCCACCTTTCTAGAGTATGGAGAGACCCAGTACTTC. This codes for CASSPTFLEYGETQYF.

The chain joins TRBV29-1 to TRBJ1-1; D unresolved. The CDR3 extends over 11 amino acids. The ends were cut back, 1 base at V and 1 base at J, with 1 base in the middle. Germline V gene lookup returns CDR1 SQVTM and CDR2 ANQGSEA. CDR3 bases: TGCAGCGTTGAAGCGAACACTGAAGCTTTCTTT. Encoded protein: CSVEANTEAFF.

The chain links TRBV19 to TRBJ2-2; the D is unclear. Deletions cut 3 bases from V and 6 bases from J, with 8 bases between. The CDR3 is 13 residues long. Germline CDR1 and CDR2: LNHDA and SQIVND (reference sequence). The CDR3 loop reads CASSMGGPGELFF. CDR3 bases: TGTGCCAGTAGTATGGGTGGGCCCGGGGAGCTGTTTTTT.

In this sample, this clonotype turned up once. The chain employs TRBV20-1 and TRBJ1-1; 7 bases line up with TRBD1. Germline V gives CDR1 DFQATT, CDR2 SNEGSKA (reference sequence). The CDR3 length is 14 residues. The V gene end was trimmed by 5 bases and the J gene end by 5 bases; junction bases not matched to a gene: 11. This chain's CDR3 is CSASPGTEQTEAFF. The CDR3 DNA sequence: TGCAGTGCTTCCCCAGGGACAGAACAAACTGAAGCTTTCTTT.